This T cell receptor beta chain appears in the sequencing data of a study of blood T cell repertoires in COVID-19. Study as a whole: Sites across the United States, Italy and Spain contributed samples from acute and convalescent COVID-19. PBMCs, B-cell-depleted T cells, or T cells provided the cDNA or gDNA that made up the material.

In the authors' workflow: From reference gene primer amplification, estimates of nucleated cell counts were derived. The method was immunoSEQ multiplex PCR; TCRdb's version includes in-frame clones alone and lacks a portion of them. The D gene and trimming were derived from the DNA, and the V and J assignments and clone size from that table. The sample consists of under 250,000 clones, around four fifths of them appearing once. CDR3 length: 15 residues. The V gene end was trimmed by 5 bases and the J gene end by 2 bases; junction bases not matched to a gene: 5. The V gene's germline CDR1 is SGHDN and CDR2 FVKESK.

This clonotype was sampled from a man between 50 and 59 years old with acute or convalescent COVID-19. The sequenced sample consisted of peripheral blood. The chain couples TRBV14 to TRBJ2-1; TRBD2 agrees at 8 bases. CDR3 coding DNA: TGTGCCAGCAGCGTAACTAGCGGAGCCTACAATGAGCAGTTCTTC. This codes for CASSVTSGAYNEQFF.